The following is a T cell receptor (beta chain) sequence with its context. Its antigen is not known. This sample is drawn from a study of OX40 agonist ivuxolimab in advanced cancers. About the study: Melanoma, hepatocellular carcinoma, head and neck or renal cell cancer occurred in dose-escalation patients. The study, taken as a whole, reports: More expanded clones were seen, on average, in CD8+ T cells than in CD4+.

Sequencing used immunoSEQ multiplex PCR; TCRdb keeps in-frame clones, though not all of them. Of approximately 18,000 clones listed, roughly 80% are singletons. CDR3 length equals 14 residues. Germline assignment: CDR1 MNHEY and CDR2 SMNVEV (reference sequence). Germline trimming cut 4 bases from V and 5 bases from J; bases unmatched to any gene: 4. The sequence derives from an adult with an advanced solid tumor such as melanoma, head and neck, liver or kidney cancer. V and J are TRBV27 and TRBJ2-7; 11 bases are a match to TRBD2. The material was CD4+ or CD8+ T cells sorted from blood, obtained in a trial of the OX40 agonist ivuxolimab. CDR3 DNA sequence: TGTGCCAGCAGTTCCGGGACTAGCGGACACGAGCAGTACTTC. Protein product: CASSSGTSGHEQYF.